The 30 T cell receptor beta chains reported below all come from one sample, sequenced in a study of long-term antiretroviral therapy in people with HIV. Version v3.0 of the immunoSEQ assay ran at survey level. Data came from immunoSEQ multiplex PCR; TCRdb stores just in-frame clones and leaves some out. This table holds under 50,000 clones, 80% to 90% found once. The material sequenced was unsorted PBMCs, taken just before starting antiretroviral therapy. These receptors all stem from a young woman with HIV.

The CDR3 spells CASSSGTQYF. The CDR3 DNA reads as TGTGCCAGCAGTTCGGGGACCCAGTACTTC. The chain combines TRBV28 with TRBJ2-5, with D unclear. V lost 4 bases, J lost 7 bases, and 4 bases lay in between. The germline CDR1 and CDR2 sequences are MDHEN and SYDVKM. The CDR3 is 10 residues long.

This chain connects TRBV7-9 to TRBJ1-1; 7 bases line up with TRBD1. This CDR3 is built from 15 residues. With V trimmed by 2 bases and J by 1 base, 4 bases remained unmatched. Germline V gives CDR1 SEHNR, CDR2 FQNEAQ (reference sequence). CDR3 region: CASSLLRDRNTEAFF. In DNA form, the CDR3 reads TGTGCCAGCAGCTTACTCCGGGACAGGAACACTGAAGCTTTCTTT.

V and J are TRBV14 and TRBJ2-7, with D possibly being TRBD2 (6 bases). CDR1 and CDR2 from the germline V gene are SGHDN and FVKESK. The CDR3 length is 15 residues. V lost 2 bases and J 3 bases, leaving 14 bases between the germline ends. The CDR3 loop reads CASSQYGTLSYEQYF. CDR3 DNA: TGTGCCAGCAGCCAATACGGGACTTTGAGCTACGAGCAGTACTTC.

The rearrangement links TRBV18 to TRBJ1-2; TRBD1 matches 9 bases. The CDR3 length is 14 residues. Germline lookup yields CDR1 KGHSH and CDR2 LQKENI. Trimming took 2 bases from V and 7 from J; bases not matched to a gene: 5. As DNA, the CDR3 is TGTGCCAGCTCACCAAATGGACAGGGGCCTGGCTACACCTTC. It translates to CASSPNGQGPGYTF.

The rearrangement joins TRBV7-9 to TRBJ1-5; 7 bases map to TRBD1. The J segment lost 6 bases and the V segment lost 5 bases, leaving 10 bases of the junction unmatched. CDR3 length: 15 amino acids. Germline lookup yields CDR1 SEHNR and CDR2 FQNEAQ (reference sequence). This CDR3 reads CASSPPDRDPQPQHF. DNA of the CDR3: TGTGCCAGCAGCCCACCCGACAGGGACCCTCAGCCCCAGCATTTT.

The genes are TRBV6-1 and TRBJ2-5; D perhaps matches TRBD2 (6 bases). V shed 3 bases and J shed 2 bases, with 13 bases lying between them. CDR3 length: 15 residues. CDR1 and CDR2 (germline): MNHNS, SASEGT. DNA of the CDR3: TGTGCCAGCAGTGATCCGGGACTGCTACAAGAGACCCAGTACTTC. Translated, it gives CASSDPGLLQETQYF.

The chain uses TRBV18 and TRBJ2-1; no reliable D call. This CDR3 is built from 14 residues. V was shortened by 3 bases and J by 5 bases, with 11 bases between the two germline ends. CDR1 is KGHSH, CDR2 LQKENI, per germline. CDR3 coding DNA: TGTGCCAGCTCACCGTCCACACGCCACAATGAGCAGTTCTTC. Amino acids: CASSPSTRHNEQFF.

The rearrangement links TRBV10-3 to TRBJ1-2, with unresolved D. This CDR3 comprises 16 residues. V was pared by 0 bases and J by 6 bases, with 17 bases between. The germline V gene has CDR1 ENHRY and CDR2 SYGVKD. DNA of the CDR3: TGTGCCATCAGTGAGTCAGAGATCCCAGTAAGAGATGGCTACACCTTC. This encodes CAISESEIPVRDGYTF.

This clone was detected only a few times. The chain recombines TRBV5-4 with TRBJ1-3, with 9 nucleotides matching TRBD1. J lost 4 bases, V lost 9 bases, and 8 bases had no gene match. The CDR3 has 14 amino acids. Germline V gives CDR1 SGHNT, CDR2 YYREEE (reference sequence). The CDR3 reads CATTRTGDGNTIYF. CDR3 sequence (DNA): TGTGCCACCACCCGGACAGGGGACGGAAACACCATATATTTT.

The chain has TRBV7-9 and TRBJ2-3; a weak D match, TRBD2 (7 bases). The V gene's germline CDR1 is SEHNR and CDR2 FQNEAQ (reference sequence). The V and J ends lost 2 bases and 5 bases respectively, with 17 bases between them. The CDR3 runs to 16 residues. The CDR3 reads CASSLQAGTRGDTQYF. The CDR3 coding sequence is TGTGCCAGCAGCTTACAAGCGGGGACCAGGGGAGATACGCAGTATTTT.

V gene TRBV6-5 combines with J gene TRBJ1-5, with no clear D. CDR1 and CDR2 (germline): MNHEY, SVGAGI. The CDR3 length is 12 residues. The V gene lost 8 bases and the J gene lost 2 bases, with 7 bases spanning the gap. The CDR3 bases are TGTGCCAGCTGCAACGGCAATCAGCCCCAGCATTTT. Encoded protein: CASCNGNQPQHF.

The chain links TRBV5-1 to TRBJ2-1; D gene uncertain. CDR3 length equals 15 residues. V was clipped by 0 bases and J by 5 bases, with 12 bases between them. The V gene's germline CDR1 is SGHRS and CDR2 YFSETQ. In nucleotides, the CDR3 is TGCGCCAGCAGCTTGGGGAACTTCGGACACAATGAGCAGTTCTTC. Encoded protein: CASSLGNFGHNEQFF.

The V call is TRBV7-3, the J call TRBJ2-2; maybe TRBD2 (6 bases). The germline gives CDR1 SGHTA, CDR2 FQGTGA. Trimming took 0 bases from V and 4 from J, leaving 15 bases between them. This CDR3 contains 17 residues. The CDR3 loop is CASSLTGGVGFTGELFF. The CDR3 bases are TGTGCCAGCAGCTTAACGGGGGGAGTAGGGTTCACCGGGGAGCTGTTTTTT.

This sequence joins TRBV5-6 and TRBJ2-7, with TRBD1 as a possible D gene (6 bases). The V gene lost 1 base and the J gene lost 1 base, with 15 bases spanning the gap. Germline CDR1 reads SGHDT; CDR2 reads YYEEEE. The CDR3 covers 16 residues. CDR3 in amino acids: CASSLLEKTGSYEQYF. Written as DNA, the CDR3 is TGTGCCAGCAGCTTGTTGGAGAAAACAGGGTCCTACGAGCAGTACTTC.

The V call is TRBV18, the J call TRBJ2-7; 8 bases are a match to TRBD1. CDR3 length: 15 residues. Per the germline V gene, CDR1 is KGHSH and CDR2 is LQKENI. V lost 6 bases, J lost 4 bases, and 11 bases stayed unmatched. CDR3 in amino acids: CASSPTGAPKYEQYF. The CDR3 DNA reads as TGTGCCAGCTCGCCGACAGGGGCCCCTAAGTACGAGCAGTACTTC.

As DNA, the CDR3 is TGTGCCAGTAGTACGAACCGGGACAGACAGCAGCCCCAGCATTTT. It is translated as CASSTNRDRQQPQHF. V and J are TRBV19 and TRBJ1-5; TRBD1 aligns across 7 bases. The CDR3 has 15 amino acids. The V and J ends lost 4 bases and 7 bases, in that order; junction bases with no gene match: 10. Germline values: CDR1 LNHDA, CDR2 SQIVND (reference sequence).

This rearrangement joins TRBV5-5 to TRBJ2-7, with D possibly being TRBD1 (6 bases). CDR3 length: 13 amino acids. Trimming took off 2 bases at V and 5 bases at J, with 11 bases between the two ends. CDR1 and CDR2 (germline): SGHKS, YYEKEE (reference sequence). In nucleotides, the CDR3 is TGTGCCAGCAGCTTCGCAGGGGCCGACGAGCAGTACTTC. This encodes CASSFAGADEQYF.

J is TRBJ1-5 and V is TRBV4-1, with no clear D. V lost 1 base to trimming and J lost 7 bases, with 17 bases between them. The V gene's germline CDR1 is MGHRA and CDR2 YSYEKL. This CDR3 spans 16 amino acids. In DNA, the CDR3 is TGCGCCAGCAGCCAAGGACCAGTGTTAGGCGACCAGCCCCAGCATTTT. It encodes CASSQGPVLGDQPQHF.

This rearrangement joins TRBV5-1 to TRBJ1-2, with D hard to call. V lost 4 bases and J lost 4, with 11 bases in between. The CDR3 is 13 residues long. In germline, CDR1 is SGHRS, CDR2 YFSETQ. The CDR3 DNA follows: TGCGCCAGCAGCCGGGCCGAGAGCTATGGCTACACCTTC. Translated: CASSRAESYGYTF. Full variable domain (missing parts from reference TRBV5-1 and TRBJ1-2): KAGVTQTPRYLIKTRGQQVTLSCSPISGHRSVSWYQQTPGQGLQFLFEYFSETQRNKGNFPGRFSGRQFSNSRSEMNVSTLELGDSALYLCASSRAESYGYTFGSGTRLTVV.

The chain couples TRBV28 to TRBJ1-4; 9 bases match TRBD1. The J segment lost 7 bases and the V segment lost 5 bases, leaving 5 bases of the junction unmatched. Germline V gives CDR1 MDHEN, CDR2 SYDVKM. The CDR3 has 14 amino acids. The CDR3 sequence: CASSPRTGVEKLFF. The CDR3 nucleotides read TGTGCCAGCAGTCCCAGGACAGGGGTTGAAAAACTGTTTTTT. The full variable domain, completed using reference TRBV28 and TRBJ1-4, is DVKVTQSSRYLVKRTGEKVFLECVQDMDHENMFWYRQDPGLGLRLIYFSYDVKMKEKGDIPEGYSVSREKKERFSLILESASTNQTSMYLCASSPRTGVEKLFFGSGTQLSVL.

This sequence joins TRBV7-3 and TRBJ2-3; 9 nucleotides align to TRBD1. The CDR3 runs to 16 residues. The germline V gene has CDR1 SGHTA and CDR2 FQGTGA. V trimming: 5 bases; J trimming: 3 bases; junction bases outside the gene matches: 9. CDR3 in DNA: TGTGCCAGCAGCGCCCGACAGGGGGGAGCAACAGATACGCAGTATTTT. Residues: CASSARQGGATDTQYF.

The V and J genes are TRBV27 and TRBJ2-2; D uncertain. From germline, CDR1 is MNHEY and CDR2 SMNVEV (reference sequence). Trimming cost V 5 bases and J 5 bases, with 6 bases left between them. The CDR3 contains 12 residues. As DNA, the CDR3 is TGTGCCAGCAGTCCCTATACCGGGGAGCTGTTTTTT. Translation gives CASSPYTGELFF.

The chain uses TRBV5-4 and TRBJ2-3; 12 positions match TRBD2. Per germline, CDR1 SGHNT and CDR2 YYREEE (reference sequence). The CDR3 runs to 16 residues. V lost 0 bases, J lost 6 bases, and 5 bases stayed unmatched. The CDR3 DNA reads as TGTGCCAGCAGCTTGGGACTAGCGGGAGTGGCGGATACGCAGTATTTT. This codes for CASSLGLAGVADTQYF.

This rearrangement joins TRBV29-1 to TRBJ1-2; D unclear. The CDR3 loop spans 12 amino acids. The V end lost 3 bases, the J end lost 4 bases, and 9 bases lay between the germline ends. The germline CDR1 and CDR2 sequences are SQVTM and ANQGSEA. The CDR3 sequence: CSVEAEAYGYTF. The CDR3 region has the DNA TGCAGCGTTGAGGCGGAAGCCTATGGCTACACCTTC.

The CDR3 coding sequence is TGTGCCAGCAGTGACCATGGTACAGATACGCAGTATTTT. It codes for CASSDHGTDTQYF. The chain carries TRBV6-4 and TRBJ2-3; D is unresolved. V shed 2 bases and J shed 3 bases, with 6 bases lying between them. In germline, CDR1 is MRHNA, CDR2 SNTAGT. The length of the CDR3 is 13 residues.

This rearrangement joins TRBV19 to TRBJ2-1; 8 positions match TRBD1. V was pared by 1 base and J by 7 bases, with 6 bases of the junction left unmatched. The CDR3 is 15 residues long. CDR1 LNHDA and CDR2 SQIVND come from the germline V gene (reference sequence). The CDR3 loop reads CASSIGDRRVNEQFF. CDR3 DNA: TGTGCCAGTAGTATAGGGGACAGGAGGGTGAATGAGCAGTTCTTC.

The CDR3 sequence is CASSILTSGRVREQYF. For the CDR3, the DNA is TGTGCCAGTAGTATCCTGACTAGCGGGAGGGTCCGCGAGCAGTACTTC. The genes are TRBV19 and TRBJ2-7; 14 nucleotides agree with TRBD2. J lost 6 bases, V lost 3 bases, and 7 bases had no gene match. The CDR3 sequence is 16 residues long. Germline V gene lookup returns CDR1 LNHDA and CDR2 SQIVND (reference sequence).

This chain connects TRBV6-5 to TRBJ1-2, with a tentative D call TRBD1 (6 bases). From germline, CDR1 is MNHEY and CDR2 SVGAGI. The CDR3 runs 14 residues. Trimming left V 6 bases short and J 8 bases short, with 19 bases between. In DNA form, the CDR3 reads TGTGCCAGCAGCCCCCCGGGGGCGGCGGGCGGCTACACCTTC. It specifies CASSPPGAAGGYTF.

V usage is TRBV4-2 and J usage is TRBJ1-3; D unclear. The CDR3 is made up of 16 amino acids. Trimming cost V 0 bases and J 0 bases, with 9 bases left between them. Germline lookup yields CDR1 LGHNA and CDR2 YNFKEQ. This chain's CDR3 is CASSQEKGFSGNTIYF. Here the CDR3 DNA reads TGTGCCAGCAGCCAAGAAAAGGGTTTCTCTGGAAACACCATATATTTT.

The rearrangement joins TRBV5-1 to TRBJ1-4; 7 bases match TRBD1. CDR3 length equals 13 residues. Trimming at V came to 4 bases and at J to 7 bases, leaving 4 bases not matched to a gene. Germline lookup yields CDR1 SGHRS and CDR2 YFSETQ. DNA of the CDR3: TGCGCCAGCAGCCTTGGGGACAGTGAAAAACTGTTTTTT. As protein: CASSLGDSEKLFF.